The 32 T cell receptor beta chains presented below share a single source sample, sequenced in a study of blood T cell repertoires in COVID-19. Sequencing used immunoSEQ multiplex PCR; TCRdb keeps in-frame clones, though not all of them. The sample includes tens of thousands of clones, 80% to 90% of them seen just once. The sample was peripheral blood. The receptors shown here come from an elderly woman with active or convalescent COVID-19.

V gene TRBV29-1 combines with J gene TRBJ2-4, with D possibly TRBD1 on 6 matching bases. This CDR3 region has 11 residues. With 6 bases removed from V and 8 bases from J, the gap between germline ends came to 11 bases. The germline V gene has CDR1 SQVTM and CDR2 ANQGSEA. This CDR3 is CSVQPGDIQYF. The CDR3 nucleotides read TGCAGCGTGCAACCAGGGGACATTCAGTACTTC.

This chain uses TRBV19 with TRBJ1-1, with D tentatively TRBD1 (6 bases). Deletions cut 8 bases from V and 2 bases from J, with 18 bases between. The CDR3 extends over 15 amino acids. Germline CDR1 and CDR2: LNHDA and SQIVND (reference sequence). Here the CDR3 reads CASAGVGQANTEAFF. The CDR3 DNA reads TGTGCCAGTGCAGGGGTTGGGCAGGCCAACACTGAAGCTTTCTTT.

The chain's CDR3 is CASSLGLADEQYF. In DNA, the CDR3 is TGTGCCAGCAGCTTGGGACTAGCGGACGAGCAGTACTTC. The V call is TRBV5-4, the J call TRBJ2-7; 9 nucleotides align to TRBD2. Trimming at V came to 0 bases and at J to 5 bases, leaving 0 bases not matched to a gene. The CDR3 sequence is 13 residues long. CDR1 is SGHNT, CDR2 YYREEE, per germline (reference sequence).

The CDR3 spells CASSPWGDSKQETQYF. The CDR3 nucleotides are TGTGCCAGCAGCCCTTGGGGCGACAGTAAACAAGAGACCCAGTACTTC. J is TRBJ2-5 and V is TRBV3-1 (or the pseudogene TRBV3-2); a weak D match, TRBD1 (5 bases). V lost 4 bases to trimming and J lost 2 bases, with 17 bases between them. Germline V gives CDR1 LGHDT, CDR2 YNNKEL (reference sequence). The CDR3 extends over 16 amino acids.

CDR3 region: CASSLGLAGGREQYF. The CDR3 nucleotides read TGCGCCAGCAGCTTGGGATTGGCGGGGGGGCGTGAGCAGTACTTC. The rearrangement joins TRBV5-1 to TRBJ2-7, with 9 bases lining up with TRBD2. V lost 0 bases, J lost 7 bases, and 8 bases stayed unmatched. Germline assignment: CDR1 SGHRS and CDR2 YFSETQ. This CDR3 contains 15 residues.

The gene calls are TRBV3-1 (or the pseudogene TRBV3-2) and TRBJ2-1, with D possibly being TRBD2 (5 bases). CDR1 is LGHDT and CDR2 is YNNKEL in the germline V gene (reference sequence). Trimming cost V 1 base and J 6 bases, with 7 bases left between them. CDR3 length: 13 amino acids. The CDR3 DNA reads as TGTGCCAGCAGCCAAGTACTAGTCAATGAGCAGTTCTTC. Protein sequence: CASSQVLVNEQFF.

J is TRBJ1-6 and V is TRBV4-3, with D possibly TRBD1 on 5 matching bases. Germline loops: CDR1 LGHNA, CDR2 YSLEER. Trimming stripped 0 bases from V and 10 bases from J, with 16 bases between. This CDR3 is 16 amino acids long. This CDR3 is CASSQDYHRFGSPLHF. Here the CDR3 DNA reads TGCGCCAGCAGCCAAGATTACCACAGGTTCGGATCACCCCTCCACTTT.

The chain carries TRBV7-3 and TRBJ1-5; 12 bases are shared with TRBD1. J gave up 7 bases and V 0 bases, and 7 bases lay outside the gene matches. There are 17 residues in the CDR3. Germline-derived CDR1 and CDR2 are SGHTA and FQGTGA. The CDR3 sequence is CASSLTTGQGAYQPQHF. The CDR3 nucleotides read TGTGCCAGCAGCTTAACTACGGGACAGGGGGCTTACCAGCCCCAGCATTTT.

This chain links TRBV6-2 or TRBV6-3 with TRBJ2-5; D is unclear. Trimming took off 3 bases at V and 5 bases at J, with 13 bases between the two ends. The CDR3 extends over 14 amino acids. From germline, CDR1 is MNHEY and CDR2 SVGEGT. The CDR3 region has the DNA TGTGCCAGCAGTTATCGGGTAGCCTTGGAGACCCAGTACTTC. Amino acid sequence: CASSYRVALETQYF.

This clone showed up just a few times. This sequence joins TRBV28 and TRBJ2-2; 10 bases map to TRBD1. The junction had 3 bases not matched to a gene; V was cut back by 3 bases and J by 5 bases. This CDR3 region has 15 residues. Per germline, CDR1 MDHEN and CDR2 SYDVKM. As DNA, the CDR3 is TGTGCCAGCAGTTTTCTGGGACAGGGGACCGGGGAGCTGTTTTTT. This gives the protein CASSFLGQGTGELFF. The complete variable domain, with remaining parts taken from reference TRBV28 and TRBJ2-2, reads DVKVTQSSRYLVKRTGEKVFLECVQDMDHENMFWYRQDPGLGLRLIYFSYDVKMKEKGDIPEGYSVSREKKERFSLILESASTNQTSMYLCASSFLGQGTGELFFGEGSRLTVL.

The V gene is TRBV9, the J gene TRBJ2-3, with TRBD2 matching over 11 bases. J gave up 2 bases and V 2 bases, and 10 bases lay outside the gene matches. CDR1 is SGDLS and CDR2 is YYNGEE in the germline V gene. The CDR3 is 18 residues long. CDR3 in DNA: TGTGCCAGCAGCGTGGCTAGACTAGCGGGGACTCTCACAGATACGCAGTATTTT. As protein: CASSVARLAGTLTDTQYF.

The chain links TRBV3-1 (or the pseudogene TRBV3-2) to TRBJ2-6; tentatively, D is TRBD1 (6 bases). The V gene lost 1 base and the J gene lost 2 bases, with 9 bases spanning the gap. The CDR3 has 16 amino acids. Germline V CDR1 and CDR2: LGHDT, YNNKEL (reference sequence). The CDR3 bases are TGTGCCAGCAGCCAAGCAGGGGTTGCTGGGGCCAACGTCCTGACTTTC. Translated, it gives CASSQAGVAGANVLTF.

The chain uses TRBV10-1 and TRBJ1-4, with 8 bases lining up with TRBD1. CDR3 size: 18 residues. The V and J ends lost 3 bases and 9 bases, in that order; junction bases with no gene match: 18. Germline V gene lookup returns CDR1 WNHNN and CDR2 SYGVQD (reference sequence). CDR3 amino acids: CASSEVQGVFGWEKKLFF. CDR3 DNA sequence: TGCGCCAGCAGTGAAGTACAGGGGGTATTTGGTTGGGAGAAAAAACTGTTTTTT.

V is TRBV19 and J is TRBJ2-2, with 7 bases matching TRBD2. The J segment lost 1 base and the V segment lost 6 bases, leaving 5 bases of the junction unmatched. Germline loops: CDR1 LNHDA, CDR2 SQIVND (reference sequence). This CDR3 contains 15 residues. In DNA form, the CDR3 reads TGTGCCAGTAGAACCGGGACTAAGAACACCGGGGAGCTGTTTTTT. Translated: CASRTGTKNTGELFF.

The chain links TRBV11-2 to TRBJ2-3; D is ambiguous. The ends were cut back, 4 bases at V and 2 bases at J, with 19 bases in the middle. This CDR3 contains 17 residues. Germline assignment: CDR1 SGHAT and CDR2 FQNNGV. DNA for the CDR3: TGTGCCAGCAGCTCCCCCCCGGCTAGTCGTTTCACAGATACGCAGTATTTT. The encoded protein is CASSSPPASRFTDTQYF.

V gene TRBV24-1 combines with J gene TRBJ1-6; TRBD1 agrees at 7 bases. CDR1 is KGHDR and CDR2 is SFDVKD in the germline V gene. The CDR3 sequence is 14 residues long. V gave up 10 bases and J gave up 6 bases; unmatched junction bases: 8. CDR3 nucleotide sequence: TGTGCCACTAGGACAGGATTTAGTAATTCACCCCTCCACTTT. Its translation is CATRTGFSNSPLHF.

The rearrangement links TRBV4-1 to TRBJ2-5, with a weak D call TRBD2 (6 bases). Deletions cut 0 bases from V and 7 bases from J, with 18 bases between. The CDR3 is made up of 16 amino acids. From germline, CDR1 is MGHRA and CDR2 YSYEKL. The CDR3 protein is CASSQDRVQDYGTQYF. DNA for the CDR3: TGCGCCAGCAGCCAAGATCGGGTGCAGGACTATGGGACCCAGTACTTC.

The J gene is TRBJ2-6, the V gene TRBV6-2 or TRBV6-3; no firm D call. V gave up 6 bases and J gave up 4 bases, with 10 bases separating them. Germline V gene data show CDR1 as MNHEY and CDR2 as SVGEGT. There are 14 residues in the CDR3. CDR3 DNA sequence: TGTGCCAGCAGCACCAGGTGGGGGGCCAACGTCCTGACTTTC. Its translation is CASSTRWGANVLTF.

This clone was seen just once. The genes are TRBV10-3 and TRBJ2-1; D ambiguous. Germline CDR1 ENHRY, CDR2 SYGVKD. There are 11 residues in the CDR3. V lost 4 bases to trimming and J lost 7 bases, with 5 bases between them. As DNA, the CDR3 is TGTGCCATCAGTGCTTATAATGAGCAGTTCTTC. Its translation is CAISAYNEQFF.

The chain recombines TRBV3-1 (or the pseudogene TRBV3-2) with TRBJ2-7; D ambiguous. The V and J ends lost 1 base and 3 bases respectively, with 7 bases between them. This CDR3 has 13 amino acids. Germline CDR1 reads LGHDT; CDR2 reads YNNKEL (reference sequence). CDR3 DNA sequence: TGTGCCAGCAGCCAAGGTCCGGGCTACGAGCAGTACTTC. Its protein product is CASSQGPGYEQYF.

The rearrangement joins TRBV3-1 (or the pseudogene TRBV3-2) to TRBJ1-5; 7 nucleotides line up with TRBD1. Germline V lookup: CDR1 LGHDT, CDR2 YNNKEL (reference sequence). Trimming cost V 1 base and J 4 bases; bases outside gene matches: 4. CDR3 length: 15 amino acids. CDR3 in amino acids: CASSQGTGVNQPQHF. Written as DNA, the CDR3 is TGTGCCAGCAGCCAAGGAACAGGGGTAAATCAGCCCCAGCATTTT.

This clone has just one count. The gene calls are TRBV19 and TRBJ2-7; 9 bases are a match to TRBD1. V was clipped by 4 bases and J by 11 bases; unmatched bases: 9. CDR1 LNHDA and CDR2 SQIVND come from the germline V gene (reference sequence). This CDR3 contains 13 residues. CDR3 in DNA: TGTGCCAGTAGTACGACTGGACAGGGGATAAAGTACTTC. Translating gives CASSTTGQGIKYF.

This clone has just one count. The V call is TRBV7-9, the J call TRBJ1-4; 8 bases agree with TRBD1. The germline CDR1 and CDR2 sequences are SEHNR and FQNEAQ (reference sequence). This CDR3 comprises 15 residues. Trimming took 3 bases from V and 5 from J; bases not matched to a gene: 5. For the CDR3, the DNA is TGTGCCAGCAGCTTGTGGACAGGGAGCAATGAAAAACTGTTTTTT. Protein sequence: CASSLWTGSNEKLFF.

The chain employs TRBV6-5 and TRBJ2-7, with 8 bases that match TRBD2. The CDR3 covers 16 residues. CDR1 MNHEY and CDR2 SVGAGI come from the germline V gene. V was pared by 0 bases and J by 2 bases, with 6 bases of the junction left unmatched. CDR3: CASSYSGGGKTYEQYF. The CDR3 DNA sequence: TGTGCCAGCAGTTACTCTGGCGGGGGGAAAACCTACGAGCAGTACTTC.

This clone was detected once. CDR3 sequence (DNA): TGTGCCAGCTCACCTGGGCGGGCAGATACGCAGTATTTT. The encoded protein is CASSPGRADTQYF. The genes are TRBV18 and TRBJ2-3; maybe TRBD2 (5 bases). The V end was cut by 3 bases, the J end by 4 bases, with 8 bases between. CDR3 length: 13 residues. Germline V gene lookup returns CDR1 KGHSH and CDR2 LQKENI.

The chain carries TRBV4-1 and TRBJ1-3; a possible D gene is TRBD1 (5 bases). Germline values: CDR1 MGHRA, CDR2 YSYEKL. V was clipped by 1 base and J by 4 bases, with 11 bases between them. CDR3 length: 15 amino acids. CDR3 DNA: TGCGCCAGCAGCCAAGTAGCGGGGCCCGGAAACACCATATATTTT. This translates into CASSQVAGPGNTIYF.

The V and J genes are TRBV2 and TRBJ1-6; a weak D match, TRBD1 (6 bases). The CDR3 is made up of 13 amino acids. Germline values: CDR1 SNHLY, CDR2 FYNNEI. Trimming pared 6 bases from V and 7 bases from J, leaving 10 bases between. This chain's CDR3 is CASRGTPNSPLHF. In DNA form, the CDR3 reads TGTGCCAGCAGGGGGACACCAAATTCACCCCTCCACTTT.

The J gene is TRBJ2-7, the V gene TRBV19; possibly TRBD2 for D (6 bases). The CDR3 runs to 14 residues. Looked up from germline, CDR1 is LNHDA and CDR2 is SQIVND (reference sequence). Between the trimmed V and J ends, which lost 2 bases and 5 bases, there was a span of 13 bases. CDR3: CASSIYGRGDEQYF. The CDR3 nucleotides read TGTGCCAGTAGTATATACGGGAGAGGTGACGAGCAGTACTTC.

CDR3 nucleotides: TGTGCCAGCTCCCCAAAGAGCGGGGGAGTCTCCTACGAGCAGTACTTC. Encoded protein: CASSPKSGGVSYEQYF. This chain links TRBV18 with TRBJ2-7, with 8 bases identical to TRBD2. The germline CDR1 and CDR2 sequences are KGHSH and LQKENI. The CDR3 consists of 16 residues. Losses at the gene ends were 6 bases for V and 0 bases for J; bases not matched to a gene: 10.

This chain links TRBV3-1 (or the pseudogene TRBV3-2) with TRBJ2-1, with 9 nucleotides matching TRBD2. The V and J ends lost 0 bases and 0 bases, in that order; junction bases with no gene match: 6. The CDR3 consists of 18 residues. The V gene's germline CDR1 is LGHDT and CDR2 YNNKEL (reference sequence). In DNA form, the CDR3 reads TGTGCCAGCAGCCAAGAGCTAGCGGGGCCTAGCTCCTACAATGAGCAGTTCTTC. Amino acids: CASSQELAGPSSYNEQFF.

V usage is TRBV5-1 and J usage is TRBJ2-7, with 10 bases fitting TRBD1. Germline values: CDR1 SGHRS, CDR2 YFSETQ. Unmatched junction bases numbered 7, after V lost 2 bases and J lost 2 bases. This CDR3 is built from 16 residues. The CDR3 DNA reads TGCGCCAGCAGCTTCATCCCCGGGACAGGGGCCTACGAGCAGTACTTC. Translated, it gives CASSFIPGTGAYEQYF.

The rearrangement joins TRBV15 to TRBJ2-1; 7 nucleotides align to TRBD1. Per the germline V gene, CDR1 is LNHNV and CDR2 is YYDKDF (reference sequence). V shed 0 bases, J shed 9 bases, and the junction held 8 bases outside the gene matches. The CDR3 loop spans 15 amino acids. In DNA, the CDR3 is TGTGCCACCAGCAGAGAAGGGGGCTTACATTTTGAGCAGTTCTTC. Its protein product is CATSREGGLHFEQFF.